This TCR beta chain was observed in a study of cytomegalovirus exposure and HLA in healthy donors. Points from the study as a whole: CMV serostatus was the sole immune exposure information available.

The PCR had 60 Vbeta and 13 Jbeta primers. How the authors handled the data: Later analysis identified approximately 88 million unique TCR beta chains, 9 million to 12 million shared. Data came from immunoSEQ multiplex PCR; TCRdb stores just in-frame clones and leaves some out. Clonal size and the V and J genes are those of that table, whereas D and trimming came from the DNA. The data contain about 140,000 clones, about three quarters of them singletons. Concerning this clone: Its specificity is not known.

Sequenced material: PBMCs. The source of this sequence is a human donor in good health.

Here the CDR3 DNA reads TGTGCCAGCAGGGGGGGGACAGGAAGAGTTGAAAAACTGTTTTTT. As protein: CASRGGTGRVEKLFF. The chain employs TRBV2 and TRBJ1-4; 8 positions match TRBD1. The length of the CDR3 is 15 residues. Germline V gives CDR1 SNHLY, CDR2 FYNNEI. After removal of 6 bases from V and 7 bases from J, the junction contained 10 bases not matched to a gene.